The 18 T cell receptor beta chains below come from one sample, sequenced in a study of T-cell reconstitution after alpha-beta-depleted transplantation in children (dated by TCRdb to the mid-2010s). The sample's treatment or condition label is to be understood as: allogeneic hematopoietic cell transplantation with graft depleted of TCRalphabeta T cells and CD19 B cells. Libraries were built with PCR. Sequencing used an Illumina HiSeq 2500. TCR library preparation used molecular barcoding, with unique molecular identifiers applied to normalize quantification of the TCRbeta repertoire. The raw public data were reprocessed by TCRdb itself: fastp quality trimming at Q25, MiXCR clonotype calling, in-frame beta chains only. Identical CDR3 proteins give one entry, which carries the most common genes and DNA. A total of 750,000 to 950,000 distinct CDR3 sequences appear in this sample, around 15% of them only once. In total, the top ten clones hold just under 5% of the sample.

This sample comprised PBMCs, mostly from graft donor cells, obtained 360 days after TCRalphabeta/CD19-depleted stem cell transplant. The receptor source for this set is a male patient aged 10 to 17 who had a stem cell transplant for acute lymphoblastic leukemia, so the T cells may come from the graft donor.

This clonotype was counted a few times. V and J are TRBV12-3 or TRBV12-4 and TRBJ1-2; D gene uncertain. The CDR3 totals 13 residues. Trimming removed 5 bases at V and 0 bases at J, with 7 bases between. CDR3 in DNA: TGTGCCAGCAGTGCAATGACTAACTATGGCTACACCTTC. This translates into CASSAMTNYGYTF.

This clonotype was observed a handful of times. This chain links TRBV9 with TRBJ2-2; D not resolved. V was shortened by 0 bases and J by 4 bases, with 10 bases between the two germline ends. The CDR3 covers 15 residues. Germline values: CDR1 SGDLS, CDR2 YYNGEE. The CDR3 region has the DNA TGTGCCAGCAGCGTAGCAGTGGGCAGCACCGGGGAGCTGTTTTTT. This sequence encodes CASSVAVGSTGELFF.

This clonotype has a count of ten or more. This rearrangement joins TRBV7-9 to TRBJ1-1; D remains unclear. Deletions cut 3 bases from V and 5 bases from J, with 7 bases between. Germline CDR1 reads SEHNR; CDR2 reads FQNEAQ (reference sequence). This CDR3 is 12 amino acids long. CDR3 loop: CASSFRRTEAFF. For the CDR3, the DNA is TGTGCCAGCAGCTTCCGCAGGACTGAAGCTTTCTTT.

The chain uses TRBV13 and TRBJ2-6; no reliable D call. V was clipped by 3 bases and J by 3 bases, with 6 bases between them. Germline CDR1 is PRHDT and CDR2 is FYEKMQ (reference sequence). CDR3 size: 14 residues. CDR3 DNA: TGTGCCAGCAGCTTCGAAGGTGGGGCCAACGTCCTGACTTTC. Translated, it gives CASSFEGGANVLTF.

The chain links TRBV5-1 to TRBJ2-2; D possibly matches TRBD1 or TRBD2 (6 bases each). The V and J ends lost 5 bases and 4 bases respectively, with 24 bases between them. Germline CDR1 is SGHRS and CDR2 is YFSETQ. The CDR3 contains 18 residues. This CDR3 is CASRDLYREDPLTGELFF. The CDR3 DNA is TGCGCCAGCAGGGACCTCTACAGGGAGGACCCTCTCACCGGGGAGCTGTTTTTT.

This clonotype has only a few counts. The chain employs TRBV7-8 and TRBJ2-5, with 8 positions matching TRBD2. The V and J ends lost 2 bases and 0 bases, in that order; junction bases with no gene match: 5. This CDR3 region has 16 residues. Germline loops: CDR1 SGHVS, CDR2 FQNEAQ. The DNA of the CDR3 is TGTGCCAGCAGCTTAACTAGCGGAGCGTACCAAGAGACCCAGTACTTC. It yields the protein CASSLTSGAYQETQYF.

This clonotype occurred a few times. The gene calls are TRBV5-1 and TRBJ2-5; TRBD2 aligns across 11 bases. The CDR3 has 16 amino acids. Germline V gives CDR1 SGHRS, CDR2 YFSETQ. Trimming removed 0 bases from V and 5 bases from J; junction bases left unmatched: 6. The CDR3 DNA is TGCGCCAGCAGCTTGGCGACTAGCGGGATAGTGGAGACCCAGTACTTC. Translation gives CASSLATSGIVETQYF.

This chain connects TRBV7-9 to TRBJ1-5; TRBD1 agrees at 8 bases. The CDR3 runs 15 residues. V was clipped by 5 bases and J by 4 bases; unmatched bases: 7. Germline lookup yields CDR1 SEHNR and CDR2 FQNEAQ (reference sequence). Written as DNA, the CDR3 is TGTGCCAGCAGCCCCGAGGGACAGGCTAATCAGCCCCAGCATTTT. It translates to CASSPEGQANQPQHF.

The V and J genes are TRBV5-1 and TRBJ2-5; D may be TRBD1 (5 bases). The CDR3 sequence is 15 residues long. CDR1 is SGHRS and CDR2 is YFSETQ in the germline V gene. V lost 0 bases, J lost 4 bases, and 13 bases lay in between. DNA of the CDR3: TGCGCCAGCAGCTTGGACCAGGGTTTTCTAGAGACCCAGTACTTC. It specifies CASSLDQGFLETQYF.

This clonotype was found a few times. The chain joins TRBV5-1 to TRBJ2-1, with no clear D. The CDR3 consists of 13 residues. The germline gives CDR1 SGHRS, CDR2 YFSETQ. Trimming took off 4 bases at V and 7 bases at J, with 12 bases between the two ends. Here the CDR3 reads CASSVESLNEQFF. The CDR3 DNA follows: TGCGCCAGCAGCGTGGAAAGCCTGAATGAGCAGTTCTTC.

The genes are TRBV12-5 and TRBJ1-1; D gene unclear. The V gene's germline CDR1 is LGHNT and CDR2 FRNRAP. V was cut by 4 bases and J by 2 bases, with 8 bases left in between. The CDR3 sequence is 13 residues long. CDR3 bases: TGTGCTAGTGGTTCGGGCCGTAACACTGAAGCTTTCTTT. Protein sequence: CASGSGRNTEAFF.

A few counts support this clonotype. The chain combines TRBV5-1 with TRBJ2-7; no definite D call. This CDR3 has 14 residues. CDR1 is SGHRS, CDR2 YFSETQ, per germline. V gave up 2 bases and J gave up 2 bases, with 11 bases separating them. The CDR3 DNA reads as TGCGCCAGCAGCTTTACGCGGCTGCCCTACGAGCAGTACTTC. Its translation is CASSFTRLPYEQYF.

The rearrangement uses TRBV10-3 and TRBJ1-5; 11 bases fit TRBD1. The CDR3 sequence is 16 residues long. Germline-derived CDR1 and CDR2 are ENHRY and SYGVKD. The V segment lost 2 bases and the J segment 6 bases; nucleotides outside the gene matches: 6. CDR3 residues: CAISELGQGAGQPQHF. CDR3 coding DNA: TGTGCCATCAGTGAGCTTGGACAGGGGGCGGGTCAGCCCCAGCATTTT.

V and J are TRBV9 and TRBJ2-1, with TRBD2 matching over 14 bases. V lost 3 bases, J lost 7 bases, and 6 bases stayed unmatched. Germline V CDR1 and CDR2: SGDLS, YYNGEE. This CDR3 is 16 amino acids long. DNA of the CDR3: TGTGCCAGCAGCGCAGGACTAGCGGGAGGCGAGAATGAGCAGTTCTTC. This codes for CASSAGLAGGENEQFF.

In its sample, this clonotype was seen many times. The V and J genes are TRBV4-1 and TRBJ2-3; D call uncertain. The CDR3 covers 14 residues. Trimming took 0 bases from V and 1 from J, leaving 5 bases between them. Germline CDR1 MGHRA, CDR2 YSYEKL. The CDR3 nucleotides read TGCGCCAGCAGCCAAGATGGGGGCACAGATACGCAGTATTTT. This translates into CASSQDGGTDTQYF.

The V and J genes are TRBV20-1 and TRBJ2-3, with TRBD2 identical over 9 bases. The germline CDR1 and CDR2 sequences are DFQATT and SNEGSKA (reference sequence). The CDR3 has 17 amino acids. V dropped 0 bases and J dropped 0; count of bases not matched to a gene: 7. CDR3 protein: CSARDLGLAGSTDTQYF. The CDR3 region has the DNA TGCAGTGCTAGAGATCTGGGGCTAGCGGGAAGCACAGATACGCAGTATTTT.

This sequence joins TRBV15 and TRBJ2-1; D remains ambiguous. Germline CDR1 LNHNV, CDR2 YYDKDF (reference sequence). V lost 2 bases and J 7 bases, leaving 6 bases between the germline ends. The CDR3 length is 12 residues. Written as DNA, the CDR3 is TGTGCCACCAGCAGATCTAGAAATGAGCAGTTCTTC. It encodes CATSRSRNEQFF.

This clonotype was found a few times. The V gene is TRBV7-8, the J gene TRBJ2-4; D may match TRBD1 or TRBD2 (6 bases each). This CDR3 spans 16 amino acids. Between the trimmed V and J ends, which lost 3 bases and 1 base, there was a span of 13 bases. Germline-derived CDR1 and CDR2 are SGHVS and FQNEAQ. CDR3 in amino acids: CASSFWGASAKNIQYF. The CDR3 DNA sequence: TGTGCCAGCAGCTTTTGGGGGGCCTCGGCCAAAAACATTCAGTACTTC.